This is a list of T cell receptor beta chains from one sample in a study of blood T cells in healthy people across ages. Each CDR3 protein gets one entry after TCRdb re-called the 5' RACE reads with MiXCR. Here the sample spans 1 million or so distinct CDR3 sequences, 40% to 55% being singletons. Sequencing was done on a sample of blood. These receptors originate from a woman aged 55-69 years in good health. Both conserved end residues are part of each CDR3. The D gene is left open where the match is weak. Where a row states a size, it is once, few, many or the class of an expanded clone; other rows omit it.

j_call clone_size d_call v_call cdr3_nt cdr3_aa
TRBJ1-3 . . TRBV3-1 TGTGCCAGCAGCCCTCTAGCAGGACGCTTTGGAAACACCATATATTTT CASSPLAGRFGNTIYF
TRBJ2-1 few . TRBV29-1 TGCAGCGTTGATGGGCCGAACAATGAGCAGTTCTTC CSVDGPNNEQFF
TRBJ2-1 . . TRBV27 TGTGCCAGCAGTTTACGTGGGAGAGGGCAGTTCTTC CASSLRGRGQFF
TRBJ1-5 once TRBD1 TRBV12-3/TRBV12-4 TGTGCCAGCAGTCTCAAGGGACAGGGAACTTATCGGGATCAGCCCCAGCATTTT CASSLKGQGTYRDQPQHF
TRBJ2-7 . TRBD1 TRBV3-1 TGTGCCAGCAGCCATACAGGGGGCGAGCAGTACTTC CASSHTGGEQYF
TRBJ2-7 . TRBD2 TRBV20-1 TGCAGTGCCTACGGGACTAATCAGGCCTACGAGCAGTACTTC CSAYGTNQAYEQYF
TRBJ2-1 . TRBD2 TRBV20-1 TGCAGTGCTAGGAGCTACTCTGCTAGCGGGAGGGTCAATGAGCAGTTCTTC CSARSYSASGRVNEQFF
TRBJ1-5 few TRBD1 TRBV7-2 TGTGCCAGCAGCAAATACGGGACAGGGGGTCAGCCCCAGCATTTT CASSKYGTGGQPQHF
TRBJ2-5 . TRBD2 TRBV7-9 TGTGCCAGCAGCTCCGGCGGTAGCGGGAAGTACTTC CASSSGGSGKYF
TRBJ2-3 . . TRBV4-1 TGCGCCAGCAGCCAAGAGGGAGGTTTTTCATTCACAGATACGCAGTATTTT CASSQEGGFSFTDTQYF
TRBJ2-1 . TRBD1 TRBV10-3 TGTGCCATCAGGACGACAGGGGCGCAGTTCTTC CAIRTTGAQFF
TRBJ2-1 few . TRBV9 TGTGCCAGCAGCGACCCTTCCGCCTCCTACAATGAGCAGTTCTTC CASSDPSASYNEQFF
TRBJ2-6 . . TRBV2 TGTGCCAGCAGTGATCCTGTGGGGGCCAACGTCCTGACTTTC CASSDPVGANVLTF
TRBJ2-7 . TRBD2 TRBV10-3 TGTGCCATGGGAACCGGGACTAGCGGGACCGACGAGCAGTACTTC CAMGTGTSGTDEQYF
TRBJ2-6 . . TRBV20-1 TGCAGTGCTAGTGGAGTGGGGAAGGACGGGAACTCTGGGGCCAACGTCCTGACTTTC CSASGVGKDGNSGANVLTF
TRBJ2-6 . . TRBV3-1 TGTGCCAGCAGCCAAGCGAGGGCGGGAAGAGGCTCTGGGGCCAACGTCCTGACTTTC CASSQARAGRGSGANVLTF
TRBJ2-1 few TRBD2 TRBV7-9 TGTGCCAGCCCCTATGGGACTAGCGGTTACAATGAGCAGTTCTTC CASPYGTSGYNEQFF
TRBJ2-7 few TRBD2 TRBV20-1 TGCAGTGCCCTTCTAGCGGGAGGACGAAACGAGCAGTACTTC CSALLAGGRNEQYF
TRBJ2-1 . TRBD1 TRBV11-2 TGTGCCAGCAGCCCGGGGACAGTCGAGGGGTTCTTC CASSPGTVEGFF
TRBJ2-5 . TRBD2 TRBV12-3/TRBV12-4 TGTGCCAGCACCTCCGGACTAGCGGGAGGGACCCAGTACTTC CASTSGLAGGTQYF
TRBJ2-7 few . TRBV7-6 TGTGCCAGCAGCCTCCCGTTAATACTCGGGGACGAGCAGTACTTC CASSLPLILGDEQYF
TRBJ2-1 . TRBD2 TRBV12-3/TRBV12-4 TGTGCCAGCATTGCGACTAGCGGGTCTAATGAGCAGTTCTTC CASIATSGSNEQFF